This TCR beta chain stems from a study of T cells after yellow fever vaccination. Study observations and caveats: Primary-vaccination clones mostly resurfaced post-booster (96% CD4, under 90% CD8).

A word on this clonotype: What it binds is not known.

Trimming at V came to 4 bases and at J to 0 bases, leaving 3 bases not matched to a gene. Germline values: CDR1 SGHRS, CDR2 YFSETQ. This CDR3 is 15 amino acids long. From the 5' RACE reads, TCRdb called clonotypes with MiXCR, one entry per CDR3 protein. This sample has 300,000 to 400,000 distinct CDR3 sequences, with 7% to 10% found just once. This clonotype was obtained from a young man who received the YFV17D yellow fever vaccine. This chain joins TRBV5-1 and TRBJ2-3; 9 nucleotides agree with TRBD1. The specimen comprised PBMCs, sampled about 41 days after the first yellow fever vaccination. The DNA for the CDR3 is TGCGCCAGCAGCGTAGGGACAGGGAGCACAGATACGCAGTATTTT. Translated: CASSVGTGSTDTQYF.